The 28 T cell receptor beta chains given below trace back to one sample, sequenced in a study of T cells in Graves' hyperthyroidism and ophthalmopathy. The investigators amplified TCR beta CDR3 regions from RNA transcripts. Carried out on the TCR CDR3, a first-round RT-PCR used the HTBI primer set. TCRdb passed the multiplex PCR reads through MiXCR, listing each CDR3 protein once. The table has about 610,000 distinct CDR3 sequences, about 45% seen once. Sequencing input: peripheral blood or thyroid tissue (not recorded which). Every receptor here comes from a woman younger than 35 with Graves' hyperthyroidism.

For this clonotype: A single base separates this from a much larger clone, so it may be a read error. The chain employs TRBV24-1 and TRBJ1-5; unclear D gene. V was trimmed by 2 bases and J by 0 bases, leaving 22 bases between them. The germline CDR1 and CDR2 sequences are KGHDR and SFDVKD. The CDR3 is 20 residues long. CDR3 loop: CATSDWKDTPYYYSNQPQHF. DNA for the CDR3: TGTGCCACCAGTGATTGGAAGGATACACCCTACTACTATAGCAATCAGCCCCAGCATTTT.

This clonotype was seen more than once but under ten times. The V and J genes are TRBV2 and TRBJ2-6; D is ambiguous. The germline V gene has CDR1 SNHLY and CDR2 FYNNEI. The CDR3 runs to 15 residues. The V end was cut by 1 base, the J end by 4 bases, with 8 bases between. The DNA for the CDR3 is TGTGCCAGCAGTGAAGGTAGTAGCGGGGCCAACGTCCTGACTTTC. Translation: CASSEGSSGANVLTF.

V is TRBV6-4 and J is TRBJ1-5; no clear D gene. Germline loops: CDR1 MRHNA, CDR2 SNTAGT. The CDR3 is made up of 15 amino acids. Trimming pared 8 bases from V and 8 bases from J, leaving 22 bases between. The CDR3 loop reads CASRDGYNTGEPQHF. In DNA form, the CDR3 reads TGTGCCAGCCGAGACGGGTATAACACCGGGGAGCCCCAGCATTTT.

The chain couples TRBV6-1 to TRBJ2-7; D remains ambiguous. Trimming removed 6 bases at V and 7 bases at J, with 19 bases between. The CDR3 consists of 14 residues. CDR1 is MNHNS and CDR2 is SASEGT in the germline V gene. The CDR3 sequence is CASSPPWGLEEQYF. As DNA, the CDR3 is TGTGCCAGCAGCCCTCCGTGGGGTCTGGAAGAGCAGTACTTC.

This clonotype was seen repeatedly, ten times or more. The chain carries TRBV24-1 and TRBJ2-7, with 8 bases lining up with TRBD1. Germline CDR1 and CDR2: KGHDR and SFDVKD. The CDR3 sequence is 15 residues long. J lost 4 bases, V lost 4 bases, and 8 bases had no gene match. CDR3 sequence: CATSDPAGGLYEQYF. Written as DNA, the CDR3 is TGTGCCACCAGTGACCCGGCAGGGGGCTTGTACGAGCAGTACTTC.

This chain joins TRBV2 and TRBJ2-4, with D possibly being TRBD1 or TRBD2 (7 bases each). In germline, CDR1 is SNHLY, CDR2 FYNNEI. The CDR3 has 14 amino acids. Trimming pared 6 bases from V and 8 bases from J, leaving 17 bases between. The CDR3 reads CASSQGGGLDIQYF. The CDR3 DNA follows: TGTGCCAGCAGCCAGGGAGGGGGCCTGGACATTCAGTACTTC.

The V and J genes are TRBV7-2 and TRBJ1-1, with D perhaps matching TRBD1 (5 bases). V lost 1 base to trimming and J lost 1 base, with 10 bases between them. The CDR3 covers 15 residues. Germline-derived CDR1 and CDR2 are SGHTA and FQGNSA. The CDR3 coding sequence is TGTGCCAGCAGCTTAGAGCAGGGTGGGAACACTGAAGCTTTCTTT. Translation gives CASSLEQGGNTEAFF.

The J gene is TRBJ2-5, the V gene TRBV29-1; 10 nucleotides match TRBD1. Trimming cost V 8 bases and J 4 bases; bases outside gene matches: 7. CDR3 length equals 13 residues. Germline CDR1 SQVTM, CDR2 ANQGSEA. The CDR3 DNA sequence: TGCAGCATCCTGACAGGGGGCCCAGAGACCCAGTACTTC. Protein product: CSILTGGPETQYF. The full variable domain, in which reference TRBV29-1 and TRBJ2-5 provide the parts outside the CDR3, is SAVISQKPSRDICQRGTSLTIQCQVDSQVTMMFWYRQQPGQSLTLIATANQGSEATYESGFVIDKFPISRPNLTFSTLTVSNMSPEDSSIYLCSILTGGPETQYFGPGTRLLVL.

This clonotype turned up a few times. CDR3 in DNA: TGCGCCAGCAGCCAGGAGAGGGTGGAATCATCCTACGAGCAGTACTTC. Its translation: CASSQERVESSYEQYF. The rearrangement links TRBV4-3 to TRBJ2-7, with TRBD2 as a possible D gene (5 bases). From germline, CDR1 is LGHNA and CDR2 YSLEER. V gave up 3 bases and J gave up 1 base, with 16 bases separating them. This CDR3 contains 16 residues.

This sequence joins TRBV20-1 and TRBJ1-1; possibly TRBD1 for D (6 bases). This CDR3 has 12 residues. V lost 4 bases, J lost 5 bases, and 11 bases lay in between. Germline CDR1 reads DFQATT; CDR2 reads SNEGSKA (reference sequence). The CDR3 reads CSANRDGTEAFF. The CDR3 bases are TGCAGTGCTAACAGGGATGGGACTGAAGCTTTCTTT.

The chain links TRBV29-1 to TRBJ2-5, with D perhaps matching TRBD1 (6 bases). V gave up 7 bases and J gave up 4 bases, with 13 bases separating them. Germline V gene lookup returns CDR1 SQVTM and CDR2 ANQGSEA. The CDR3 extends over 12 amino acids. The CDR3: CSATGFGETQYF. The CDR3 nucleotides read TGCAGCGCCACAGGGTTTGGAGAGACCCAGTACTTC.

In this sample, this clonotype turned up many times. The chain recombines TRBV10-3 with TRBJ2-2; D is perhaps TRBD1 (6 bases). The CDR3 length is 16 residues. Per germline, CDR1 ENHRY and CDR2 SYGVKD. V gave up 2 bases and J gave up 5 bases, with 15 bases separating them. The CDR3 loop reads CAISENRDNWTGELFF. The CDR3 DNA is TGTGCCATCAGTGAGAACAGGGACAATTGGACCGGGGAGCTGTTTTTT.

With regard to this clonotype: One end of the junction varies from germline; a read error may be responsible. The chain employs TRBV12-5 and TRBJ1-1, with 10 bases that match TRBD1. Germline CDR1 and CDR2: LGHNT and FRNRAP. There are 16 residues in the CDR3. As DNA, the CDR3 is TGTGCTAGTGGTTTGGCCCAGGACAGGGGGGTTCGTGAAGCTCTCTTT. Translating it yields CASGLAQDRGVREALF. Supplemented by reference TRBV12-5 and TRBJ1-1, the full variable domain reads DARVTQTPRHKVTEMGQEVTMRCQPILGHNTVFWYRQTMMQGLELLAYFRNRAPLDDSGMPKDRFSAEMPDATLATLKIQPSEPRDSAVYFCASGLAQDRGVREALFGQGTRLTVV.

Notes on this clonotype: At one boundary the junction diverges from the germline segment, which might be a read error. The CDR3 region is CASSETGTLYEQYF. DNA of the CDR3: TGTGCCAGCAGTGAAACAGGGACCTTATACGAGCAGTACTTC. The rearrangement uses TRBV10-3 and TRBJ2-7, with D tentatively TRBD1 (6 bases). This CDR3 is 14 amino acids long. Germline V gives CDR1 ENHRY, CDR2 SYGVKD.

The rearrangement uses TRBV20-1 and TRBJ1-6; D is uncertain. Germline V gene sequence: CDR1 DFQATT, CDR2 SNEGSKA (reference sequence). V was pared by 4 bases and J by 15 bases, with 19 bases between. The CDR3 consists of 13 residues. CDR3 amino acids: CSATRLAGRNLHF. The CDR3, as DNA: TGCAGTGCTACCCGACTAGCGGGCAGGAACCTCCACTTT.

CDR3 residues: CSASSWQGSSYNEQYF. As DNA, the CDR3 is TGCAGTGCTAGTTCTTGGCAGGGGAGCTCCTACAATGAGCAGTACTTC. The chain joins TRBV20-1 to TRBJ2-7; possible D gene TRBD1, 6 bases. V was trimmed by 3 bases and J by 7 bases, leaving 25 bases between them. Germline CDR1 and CDR2: DFQATT and SNEGSKA (reference sequence). CDR3 length: 16 amino acids.

This clonotype was recorded many times. The V gene is TRBV18, the J gene TRBJ2-5; no clear D. The germline CDR1 and CDR2 sequences are KGHSH and LQKENI. The length of the CDR3 is 13 residues. Trimming pared 1 base from V and 0 bases from J, leaving 3 bases between. CDR3 bases: TGTGCCAGCTCACCACGGGACCAAGAGACCCAGTACTTC. Amino acid sequence: CASSPRDQETQYF.

This clonotype was counted ten times or more. V and J are TRBV9 and TRBJ1-1; no firm D call. Germline V gene sequence: CDR1 SGDLS, CDR2 YYNGEE. The CDR3 contains 13 residues. Trimming removed 0 bases at V and 7 bases at J, with 10 bases between. The CDR3 protein is CASSVDGKREAFF. The CDR3 nucleotides read TGTGCCAGCAGCGTAGATGGAAAACGTGAAGCTTTCTTT.

This clonotype came up many times. This sequence joins TRBV7-9 and TRBJ1-4; TRBD1 is a possible D gene (6 bases). Per the germline V gene, CDR1 is SEHNR and CDR2 is FQNEAQ (reference sequence). This CDR3 is 16 amino acids long. The ends were cut back, 5 bases at V and 7 bases at J, with 20 bases in the middle. In nucleotides, the CDR3 is TGTGCCAGCAGCCGGTGGGTGACAGGACGGGCTGAAAAACTGTTTTTT. Protein: CASSRWVTGRAEKLFF.

DNA of the CDR3: TGTGCCAGCAGCTTAGTGTCAGGGCCAACCTACGAGCAGTACTTC. Its protein is CASSLVSGPTYEQYF. The V gene is TRBV7-8, the J gene TRBJ2-7; the D gene is possibly TRBD1 (5 bases). The length of the CDR3 is 15 residues. The ends were cut back, 1 base at V and 2 bases at J, with 12 bases in the middle. Germline CDR1 SGHVS, CDR2 FQNEAQ.

The genes are TRBV20-1 and TRBJ1-2; TRBD1 might be the D (5 bases). Trimming shortened V by 5 bases and J by 6 bases, and 28 bases separated the two germline ends. This CDR3 is built from 17 residues. CDR1 is DFQATT, CDR2 SNEGSKA, per germline (reference sequence). This CDR3 is CSAPAAFRSEGRDGYTF. In nucleotides, the CDR3 is TGCAGTGCTCCAGCAGCGTTTCGGTCGGAGGGGCGCGATGGCTACACCTTC.

This clonotype appeared many times. CDR3 sequence reads: CASSYGGDSTEAFF. For the CDR3, the DNA is TGTGCCAGCAGTTACGGAGGGGACTCCACTGAAGCTTTCTTT. The rearrangement uses TRBV6-5 and TRBJ1-1, with TRBD1 as a possible D gene (5 bases). This CDR3 comprises 14 residues. Germline assignment: CDR1 MNHEY and CDR2 SVGAGI. With 2 bases removed from V and 4 bases from J, the gap between germline ends came to 11 bases.

With respect to this clonotype: As the CDR3 is not closed by the conserved phenylalanine or tryptophan, this likely results from a read error. The gene calls are TRBV29-1 and TRBJ2-6; no definite D call. The germline V gene encodes CDR1 SQVTM and CDR2 ANQGSEA. CDR3 length equals 12 residues. CDR3 nucleotide sequence: TGCAGACTCAAGTCTGGGGCCAACGTCCTGACTCCA. The encoded protein is CRLKSGANVLTP.

The chain recombines TRBV7-9 with TRBJ2-1; 8 bases line up with TRBD1. The CDR3 is 15 residues long. J gave up 4 bases and V 1 base, and 3 bases lay outside the gene matches. CDR1 is SEHNR and CDR2 is FQNEAQ in the germline V gene (reference sequence). CDR3 DNA: TGTGCCAGCAGCTTAGTAGGACAGGGATACAATGAGCAGTTCTTC. This codes for CASSLVGQGYNEQFF.

There are many counts of this clonotype. This chain uses TRBV6-5 with TRBJ1-1; unclear D gene. V was pared by 5 bases and J by 1 base, with 14 bases between. CDR1 and CDR2 (germline): MNHEY, SVGAGI. This CDR3 spans 15 amino acids. This CDR3 reads CASSKPGLGNTEAFF. CDR3 nucleotide sequence: TGTGCCAGCAGTAAGCCGGGCCTAGGGAACACTGAAGCTTTCTTT.

This clonotype came up many times. This chain uses TRBV20-1 with TRBJ2-7; tentatively, D is TRBD1 (6 bases). This CDR3 is 13 amino acids long. V was pared by 5 bases and J by 2 bases, with 13 bases between. Per germline, CDR1 DFQATT and CDR2 SNEGSKA (reference sequence). The CDR3 is CSAGRDIAYEQYF. CDR3 nucleotides: TGCAGTGCTGGACGGGACATCGCCTACGAGCAGTACTTC.

The table lists this clonotype with a few counts. This may arise from a read error, as a much more abundant clone is one base away. This rearrangement joins TRBV7-9 to TRBJ2-2; a weak D match, TRBD2 (7 bases). The CDR3 sequence is 16 residues long. Germline V gene data show CDR1 as SEHNR and CDR2 as FQNEAQ (reference sequence). As DNA, the CDR3 is TGTGCCAGCAGTCCAACAGGGATGGGATCTGGCGGGGGGCTGTTTTTT. Amino acid sequence: CASSPTGMGSGGGLFF.

This clonotype came up many times. This chain connects TRBV20-1 to TRBJ2-5, with D uncertain. This CDR3 has 14 amino acids. Per the germline V gene, CDR1 is DFQATT and CDR2 is SNEGSKA (reference sequence). Deletions cut 3 bases from V and 1 base from J, with 12 bases between. The CDR3 bases are TGCAGTGCTAGCCGGCAGGCCTTCCAAGAGACCCAGTACTTC. It is translated as CSASRQAFQETQYF.